The 15 T cell receptor beta chains below come from one sample, sequenced in a study of radiotherapy plus CTLA-4 blockade in lung cancer. The table came from immunoSEQ multiplex PCR; TCRdb's copy has only in-frame clones and leaves some out. The data show tens of thousands of clones, 84% seen once. This material consisted of peripheral blood, taken from a patient treated with radiotherapy plus ipilimumab. These receptors all come from a human donor with non-small cell lung cancer who had stable disease on radiotherapy plus ipilimumab.

The rearrangement links TRBV19 to TRBJ1-1; perhaps TRBD1 as D (5 bases). Germline V gene sequence: CDR1 LNHDA, CDR2 SQIVND (reference sequence). This CDR3 region has 14 residues. The V end was cut by 5 bases, the J end by 4 bases, with 14 bases between. CDR3 sequence: CASSARSQGTEAFF. The CDR3 DNA reads as TGTGCCAGTAGTGCCAGAAGTCAGGGCACTGAAGCTTTCTTT.

The chain couples TRBV29-1 to TRBJ1-4; tentatively, D is TRBD1 (5 bases). This CDR3 spans 13 amino acids. CDR1 and CDR2 (germline): SQVTM, ANQGSEA. V lost 1 base, J lost 8 bases, and 11 bases lay in between. CDR3 sequence reads: CSVEVGRGEKLFF. CDR3 DNA: TGCAGCGTTGAAGTTGGGAGGGGAGAAAAACTGTTTTTT.

V and J are TRBV7-9 and TRBJ2-1; TRBD1 might be the D (6 bases). V was cut by 1 base and J by 9 bases, with 13 bases left in between. The CDR3 totals 14 residues. The germline V gene encodes CDR1 SEHNR and CDR2 FQNEAQ (reference sequence). CDR3 amino acids: CASSLVGTSLEQFF. CDR3 DNA: TGTGCCAGCAGCTTAGTTGGGACATCTCTTGAGCAGTTCTTC.

The rearrangement uses TRBV6-1 and TRBJ1-5; 10 bases line up with TRBD1. Germline CDR1 and CDR2: MNHNS and SASEGT. The trim removed 4 bases at V and 5 bases at J, leaving 2 bases unmatched. The CDR3 runs 14 residues. CDR3 sequence: CASSGDRGDQPQHF. DNA for the CDR3: TGTGCCAGCAGTGGGGACAGGGGCGATCAGCCCCAGCATTTT.

This sequence joins TRBV5-4 and TRBJ2-1, with TRBD2 matching 13 bases. The CDR3 has 15 amino acids. Germline V gene lookup returns CDR1 SGHNT and CDR2 YYREEE (reference sequence). Trimming removed 4 bases from V and 9 bases from J; junction bases left unmatched: 7. For the CDR3, the DNA is TGTGCCAGCAGCACCGGGACTAGCGGGATTGGTGAGCAGTTCTTC. This sequence encodes CASSTGTSGIGEQFF.

The chain combines TRBV5-8 with TRBJ2-1; D may correspond to TRBD1 or TRBD2 (5 bases each). Trimming took off 2 bases at V and 5 bases at J, with 11 bases between the two ends. The CDR3 consists of 14 residues. Germline V gives CDR1 SGHTS, CDR2 YDEGEE. The CDR3 loop reads CASSFRGPNNEQFF. The CDR3 DNA follows: TGTGCCAGCAGCTTTCGGGGACCTAACAATGAGCAGTTCTTC.

By its share, this clone is medium-sized. V is TRBV28 and J is TRBJ2-2; 11 nucleotides match TRBD1. The CDR3 runs 17 residues. The germline gives CDR1 MDHEN, CDR2 SYDVKM. Unmatched junction bases numbered 7, after V lost 3 bases and J lost 4 bases. The CDR3 reads CASSFRGTGGGTGELFF. The CDR3 DNA reads TGTGCCAGCAGTTTTCGGGGGACAGGGGGAGGCACCGGGGAGCTGTTTTTT.

V gene TRBV7-2 combines with J gene TRBJ2-7; no reliable D call. CDR1 and CDR2 (germline): SGHTA, FQGNSA. V shed 3 bases and J shed 2 bases, with 5 bases lying between them. CDR3 length: 12 residues. CDR3 sequence (DNA): TGTGCCAGCAGCTTTACCCCCTACGAGCAGTACTTC. Amino acids: CASSFTPYEQYF.

The rearrangement uses TRBV6-1 and TRBJ2-1; D unresolved. Germline CDR1 reads MNHNS; CDR2 reads SASEGT. V was clipped by 5 bases and J by 3 bases, with 8 bases between them. The CDR3 covers 13 residues. The CDR3 coding sequence is TGTGCCAGCAGTTGGCCGGTCTACAATGAGCAGTTCTTC. Protein: CASSWPVYNEQFF.

J is TRBJ2-3 and V is TRBV28, with 7 bases identical to TRBD1. This CDR3 is built from 13 residues. With 6 bases clipped from V and 6 bases from J, the junction kept 6 bases outside the gene matches. Per the germline V gene, CDR1 is MDHEN and CDR2 is SYDVKM. Written as DNA, the CDR3 is TGTGCCAGCAGACTTGACAGGGCGGATACGCAGTATTTT. Translating it yields CASRLDRADTQYF.

This clone was detected only a few times. The chain is built from TRBV28 and TRBJ1-2, with D maybe TRBD1 (5 bases). CDR1 MDHEN and CDR2 SYDVKM come from the germline V gene. The ends were cut back, 3 bases at V and 4 bases at J, with 12 bases in the middle. This CDR3 spans 14 amino acids. The CDR3 coding sequence is TGTGCCAGCAGTTTGCTCGCACAGGTCTATGGCTACACCTTC. Protein sequence: CASSLLAQVYGYTF.

The rearrangement links TRBV7-9 to TRBJ2-5; maybe TRBD1 (5 bases). The CDR3 runs 13 residues. Germline CDR1 and CDR2: SEHNR and FQNEAQ (reference sequence). Trimming took off 1 base at V and 7 bases at J, with 10 bases between the two ends. In DNA form, the CDR3 reads TGTGCCAGCAGCTTAGAGGGGTTCGGGACCCAGTACTTC. Translated, it gives CASSLEGFGTQYF.

This clone was counted a single time. CDR3: CASSLTRSSYNEQFF. For the CDR3, the DNA is TGTGCCAGCAGTTTAACAAGAAGCTCCTACAATGAGCAGTTCTTC. The chain links TRBV27 to TRBJ2-1; D not resolved. V was pared by 2 bases and J by 0 bases, with 8 bases between. The CDR3 covers 15 residues. The germline V gene has CDR1 MNHEY and CDR2 SMNVEV (reference sequence).

The CDR3 reads CSASEGPGTEAFF. In DNA form, the CDR3 reads TGCAGCGCCTCTGAGGGGCCAGGCACTGAAGCTTTCTTT. This chain uses TRBV29-1 with TRBJ1-1; D possibly corresponds to TRBD1 (5 bases). The V gene's germline CDR1 is SQVTM and CDR2 ANQGSEA. V shed 7 bases and J shed 4 bases, with 16 bases lying between them. The CDR3 contains 13 residues.

This rearrangement joins TRBV10-2 to TRBJ1-2, with D unclear. Germline V CDR1 and CDR2: WSHSY, SAAADI. V was clipped by 7 bases and J by 5 bases, with 17 bases between them. The CDR3 is 14 amino acids. CDR3 region: CASTDISPRYGYTF. CDR3 coding DNA: TGCGCCAGCACTGACATCTCTCCGAGGTATGGCTACACCTTC.